These 15 T cell receptor beta chains came from one sample sequenced in a study of early T cells in non-severe SARS-CoV-2 infection. MiXCR, run by TCRdb on the 5' RACE reads, gives a single entry per CDR3 protein. The table includes about 63,000 distinct CDR3 sequences, approximately 12% detected once. The sequencing input was whole blood. These receptors all come from an adult who was a healthcare worker with PCR-confirmed SARS-CoV-2 infection or an uninfected control (not recorded which).

In this sample, this clonotype turned up many times. The V call is TRBV11-2, the J call TRBJ2-2; 7 nucleotides line up with TRBD1. In germline, CDR1 is SGHAT, CDR2 FQNNGV. The V and J ends lost 3 bases and 1 base, in that order; junction bases with no gene match: 2. The CDR3 totals 15 residues. Here the CDR3 reads CASSFNRGNTGELFF. In DNA, the CDR3 is TGTGCCAGCAGCTTTAACAGGGGGAACACCGGGGAGCTGTTTTTT.

This rearrangement joins TRBV20-1 to TRBJ1-1; 9 nucleotides agree with TRBD1. With V trimmed by 3 bases and J by 1 base, 3 bases remained unmatched. The CDR3 contains 14 residues. The germline V gene has CDR1 DFQATT and CDR2 SNEGSKA (reference sequence). The CDR3 loop is CSARTGGWNTEAFF. The CDR3 nucleotides read TGCAGTGCTAGGACAGGGGGGTGGAACACTGAAGCTTTCTTT.

The chain couples TRBV12-3 or TRBV12-4 to TRBJ2-3; D possibly corresponds to TRBD1 (6 bases). The CDR3 is 14 residues long. V was pared by 5 bases and J by 6 bases, with 15 bases between. The CDR3 nucleotides are TGTGCCAGCAGTATCGACAGGTCATGGGATACGCAGTATTTT. As protein: CASSIDRSWDTQYF.

The sample holds many counts of this clonotype. V is TRBV6-2 or TRBV6-3 and J is TRBJ1-1; TRBD1 is a possible D gene (5 bases). The V end was cut by 6 bases, the J end by 11 bases, with 16 bases between. Germline CDR1 is MNHEY and CDR2 is SVGEGT. The CDR3 extends over 12 amino acids. This CDR3 is CASRGGDVYAFF. DNA of the CDR3: TGTGCCAGCAGGGGAGGGGACGTTTACGCTTTCTTT.

In its sample, this clonotype was seen a few times. The chain employs TRBV7-3 and TRBJ1-3, with D hard to call. CDR3 length: 14 amino acids. Per the germline V gene, CDR1 is SGHTA and CDR2 is FQGTGA. The ends were cut back, 5 bases at V and 0 bases at J, with 8 bases in the middle. The CDR3 region is CASSTTSSGNTIYF. The CDR3 DNA reads as TGTGCCAGCAGCACTACGAGCTCTGGAAACACCATATATTTT.

The V and J genes are TRBV11-1 and TRBJ1-4, with 10 positions matching TRBD1. Trimming took 3 bases from V and 7 from J; bases not matched to a gene: 5. Germline V gives CDR1 SGHAT, CDR2 FQDESV (reference sequence). This CDR3 is built from 15 residues. In nucleotides, the CDR3 is TGTGCCAGCAGCTTCACGGGACAGGGGATTGAAAAACTGTTTTTT. It specifies CASSFTGQGIEKLFF.

The sample holds a few counts of this clonotype. This chain uses TRBV29-1 with TRBJ1-1; D is perhaps TRBD1 (5 bases). Germline CDR1 reads SQVTM; CDR2 reads ANQGSEA. Between the trimmed V and J ends, which lost 2 bases and 6 bases, there was a span of 13 bases. The CDR3 length is 13 residues. The CDR3 here is CSVERDPRAEAFF. The CDR3, as DNA: TGCAGCGTTGAAAGGGACCCCCGGGCTGAAGCTTTCTTT.

The sample holds many counts of this clonotype. J is TRBJ2-1 and V is TRBV6-1, with 10 bases lining up with TRBD2. In germline, CDR1 is MNHNS, CDR2 SASEGT. V lost 6 bases and J lost 8; bases outside the gene matches: 10. This CDR3 comprises 15 residues. Here the CDR3 reads CASSWAGTSVDEQFF. The CDR3, as DNA: TGTGCCAGCAGCTGGGCCGGGACTAGCGTTGATGAGCAGTTCTTC.

This clonotype was seen at least ten times. The rearrangement links TRBV6-6 to TRBJ1-2; maybe TRBD1 (5 bases). Trimming stripped 7 bases from V and 3 bases from J, with 12 bases between. This CDR3 contains 13 residues. CDR1 is MNHNY and CDR2 is SVGAGI in the germline V gene (reference sequence). The CDR3 sequence is CASKIDSYYGYTF. The DNA of the CDR3 is TGTGCCAGCAAAATAGACAGCTACTATGGCTACACCTTC.

In this sample, this clonotype turned up many times. The chain couples TRBV6-2 or TRBV6-3 to TRBJ2-4; 8 bases are shared with TRBD1. Per germline, CDR1 MNHEY and CDR2 SVGEGT. J lost 0 bases, V lost 2 bases, and 24 bases had no gene match. CDR3 size: 23 residues. CDR3 sequence: CASSYPFGQGWVGQLIAKNIQYF. CDR3 coding DNA: TGTGCCAGCAGTTACCCCTTCGGACAGGGCTGGGTGGGCCAGTTAATAGCCAAAAACATTCAGTACTTC.

This clonotype is termed medium-sized. The CDR3 coding sequence is TGTGCCAGCAGTTACGGGGTCGGGACTGGGGAGGATGAGCAGTTCTTC. The encoded protein is CASSYGVGTGEDEQFF. The chain recombines TRBV6-2 or TRBV6-3 with TRBJ2-1, with a possible D match to TRBD2 (6 bases). In germline, CDR1 is MNHEY, CDR2 SVGEGT. This CDR3 comprises 16 residues. V lost 2 bases and J 8 bases, leaving 19 bases between the germline ends.

This chain links TRBV14 with TRBJ2-3; 8 nucleotides align to TRBD2. The J segment lost 4 bases and the V segment lost 7 bases, leaving 7 bases of the junction unmatched. Looked up from germline, CDR1 is SGHDN and CDR2 is FVKESK. The CDR3 runs 14 residues. The DNA for the CDR3 is TGTGCCAGCACCCCACCGGGGGGGGCAGATACGCAGTATTTT. It specifies CASTPPGGADTQYF.

In this sample, this clonotype turned up many times. An end of the junction differs from the germline gene, which may be a read error. V is TRBV24-1 and J is TRBJ2-3; 8 nucleotides match TRBD1. The CDR3 runs to 14 residues. The germline gives CDR1 KGHDR, CDR2 SFDVKD. The CDR3 nucleotides are TGTGCCACTAGTGATCGGACAGGGACAGATACGCAGTATTTT. It yields the protein CATSDRTGTDTQYF.

This clonotype was detected many times. This chain connects TRBV12-3 or TRBV12-4 to TRBJ1-1; D gene uncertain. The CDR3 covers 16 residues. Deletions cut 0 bases from V and 0 bases from J, with 11 bases between. The CDR3 is CASSLAYSLMNTEAFF. CDR3 DNA sequence: TGTGCCAGCAGTTTAGCCTACAGTCTTATGAACACTGAAGCTTTCTTT.

There are many counts of this clonotype. The chain links TRBV7-2 to TRBJ2-2, with TRBD2 matching over 12 bases. V shed 3 bases and J 8 bases; nucleotides not matched to a gene: 1. Germline V gene sequence: CDR1 SGHTA, CDR2 FQGNSA. The CDR3 covers 14 residues. The CDR3 region is CASSLTSGGGELFF. CDR3 nucleotides: TGTGCCAGCAGCTTGACTAGCGGGGGTGGGGAGCTGTTTTTT.